Described below is a single T cell receptor (beta chain) sequence and its context. This CDR3 is also generated by other DNA sequences in the sample. The data are from a study of blood T cell repertoires in COVID-19. Across the study: Samples representing acute and convalescent COVID-19 were sourced from the United States, Italy and Spain. Sample material is recorded as cDNA or gDNA derived from T cells, B-cell-depleted T cells, or PBMCs.

In the original analysis: From reference gene primer amplification, estimates of nucleated cell counts were derived. Method: immunoSEQ multiplex PCR; TCRdb's copy keeps in-frame clones and lacks some. From that table come the V and J calls and clone size; the DNA was used to work out D and trimming. The sample yields approximately 150,000 clones, around 82% seen once. The clonotype originates from a man aged 55-75 years with acute or convalescent COVID-19. Sequenced material: peripheral blood.

The CDR3 sequence is CATRAAGTDTQYF. The CDR3 region has the DNA TGTGCCACCAGGGCGGCAGGCACAGATACGCAGTATTTT. The V and J genes are TRBV24-1 and TRBJ2-3; D call uncertain. The V and J ends lost 7 bases and 1 base respectively, with 8 bases between them. The V gene's germline CDR1 is KGHDR and CDR2 SFDVKD. This CDR3 has 13 amino acids.